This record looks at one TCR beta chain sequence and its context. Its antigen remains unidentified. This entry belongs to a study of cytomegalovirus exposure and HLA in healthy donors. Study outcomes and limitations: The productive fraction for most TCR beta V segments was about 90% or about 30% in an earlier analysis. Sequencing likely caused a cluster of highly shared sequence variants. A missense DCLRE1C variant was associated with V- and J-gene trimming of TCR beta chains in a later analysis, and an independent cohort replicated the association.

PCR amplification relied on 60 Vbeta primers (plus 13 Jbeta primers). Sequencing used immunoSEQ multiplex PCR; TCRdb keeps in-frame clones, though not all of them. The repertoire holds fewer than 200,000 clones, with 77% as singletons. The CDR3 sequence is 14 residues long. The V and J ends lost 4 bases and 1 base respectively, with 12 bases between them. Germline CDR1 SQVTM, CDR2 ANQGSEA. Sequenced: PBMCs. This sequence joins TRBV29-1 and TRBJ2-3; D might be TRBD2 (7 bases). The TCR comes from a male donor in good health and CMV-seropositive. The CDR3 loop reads CSVGGAGGTDTQYF. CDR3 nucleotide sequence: TGCAGCGTTGGGGGGGCGGGGGGCACAGATACGCAGTATTTT.